The present T cell receptor beta chain was sequenced within a study of cytomegalovirus exposure and HLA in healthy donors. Study-level points and caveats: A missense DCLRE1C variant was associated with V- and J-gene trimming of TCR beta chains in a later analysis, and an independent cohort replicated the association. As was reported, the classifier diagnosed cytomegalovirus status with high specificity and sensitivity.

V shed 4 bases and J shed 1 base, with 8 bases lying between them. CDR1 is SGHNT and CDR2 is YYREEE in the germline V gene (reference sequence). This CDR3 contains 13 residues. The PCR contained 60 Vbeta and 13 Jbeta primers. In the authors' workflow: As a later analysis found, there were approximately 80 million unique TCR beta chains, of which roughly 11 million were shared. TCRdb keeps only in-frame clones here, not all; method: immunoSEQ multiplex PCR. The V and J calls and the clone size are those of that table, but D and trimming were determined from the DNA. The table lists approximately 89,000 clones, approximately 80% of them singletons. This clone was recorded a few times. Its target is unknown.

Sequences were obtained from PBMCs. V usage is TRBV5-4 and J usage is TRBJ1-1; D gene uncertain. This sequence originates from a man aged 25 to 40 in good health and CMV-seronegative. The DNA of the CDR3 is TGTGCCAGCAGCCTCGAGGGGAACACTGAAGCTTTCTTT. Translated, it gives CASSLEGNTEAFF.